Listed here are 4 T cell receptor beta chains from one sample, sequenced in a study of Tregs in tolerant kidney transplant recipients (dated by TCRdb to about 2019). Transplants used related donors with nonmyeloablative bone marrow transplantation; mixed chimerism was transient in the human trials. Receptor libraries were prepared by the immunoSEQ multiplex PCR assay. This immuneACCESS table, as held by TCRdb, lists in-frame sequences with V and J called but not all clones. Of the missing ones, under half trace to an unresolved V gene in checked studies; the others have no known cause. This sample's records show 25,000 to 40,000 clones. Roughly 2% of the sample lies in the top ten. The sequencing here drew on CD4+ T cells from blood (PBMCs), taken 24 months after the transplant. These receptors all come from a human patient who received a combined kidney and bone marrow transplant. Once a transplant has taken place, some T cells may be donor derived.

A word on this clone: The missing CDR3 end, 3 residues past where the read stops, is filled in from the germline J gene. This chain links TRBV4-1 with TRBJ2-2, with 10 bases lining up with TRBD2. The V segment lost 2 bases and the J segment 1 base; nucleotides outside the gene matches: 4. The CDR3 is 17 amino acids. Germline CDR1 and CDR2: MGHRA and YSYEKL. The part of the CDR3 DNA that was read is TGCGCCAGCAGCCAATGGACTAGCGGAAGGAACACCGGGGAG. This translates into CASSQWTSGRNTGE. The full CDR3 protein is CASSQWTSGRNTGELFF.

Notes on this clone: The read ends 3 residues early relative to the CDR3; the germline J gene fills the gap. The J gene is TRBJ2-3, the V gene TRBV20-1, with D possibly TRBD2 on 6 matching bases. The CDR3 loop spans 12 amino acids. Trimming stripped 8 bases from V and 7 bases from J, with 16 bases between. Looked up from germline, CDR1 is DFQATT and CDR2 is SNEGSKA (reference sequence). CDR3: CSSRGAGYTQYF. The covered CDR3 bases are TGCAGTTCGCGGGGCGCTGGCTATACG.

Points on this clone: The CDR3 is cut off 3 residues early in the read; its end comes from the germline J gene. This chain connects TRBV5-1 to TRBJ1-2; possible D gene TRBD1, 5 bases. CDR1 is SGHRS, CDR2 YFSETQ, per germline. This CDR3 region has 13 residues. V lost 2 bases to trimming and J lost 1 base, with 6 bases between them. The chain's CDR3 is CASSFRDNYGYTF. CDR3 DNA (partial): TGCGCCAGCAGCTTCAGGGATAACTATGGC. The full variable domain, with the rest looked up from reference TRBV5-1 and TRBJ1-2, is KAGVTQTPRYLIKTRGQQVTLSCSPISGHRSVSWYQQTPGQGLQFLFEYFSETQRNKGNFPGRFSGRQFSNSRSEMNVSTLELGDSALYLCASSFRDNYGYTFGSGTRLTVV.

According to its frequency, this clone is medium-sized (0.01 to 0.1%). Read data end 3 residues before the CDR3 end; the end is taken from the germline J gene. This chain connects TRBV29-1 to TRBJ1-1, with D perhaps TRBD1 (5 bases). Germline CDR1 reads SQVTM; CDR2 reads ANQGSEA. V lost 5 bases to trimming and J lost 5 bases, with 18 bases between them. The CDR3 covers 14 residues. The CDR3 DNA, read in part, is TGCAGCGTTAACCATCGGGGGATGGGGACTGAA. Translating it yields CSVNHRGMGTE. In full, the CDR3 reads CSVNHRGMGTEAFF. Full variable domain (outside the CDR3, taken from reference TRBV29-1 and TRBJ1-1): SAVISQKPSRDICQRGTSLTIQCQVDSQVTMMFWYRQQPGQSLTLIATANQGSEATYESGFVIDKFPISRPNLTFSTLTVSNMSPEDSSIYLCSVNHRGMGTEAFFGQGTRLTVV.